This entry features one TCR beta chain sequence. The data are from a study of control samples from healthy donors and cancer patients. The CDR3 totals 16 residues. Germline-derived CDR1 and CDR2 are GTSNPN and SVGIG (reference sequence). V was trimmed by 0 bases and J by 7 bases, leaving 16 bases between them. The protocol was immunoSEQ multiplex PCR, while the TCRdb copy is restricted to in-frame clones and leaves out a portion. This table holds about 150,000 clones, about 94% found once. This clonotype originated in a man aged 35-49 years in good health. Specimen: blood. The rearrangement joins TRBV30 to TRBJ1-6; possible D gene TRBD1, 6 bases. This chain's CDR3 is CAWSVGTRAGNSPLHF. The CDR3 region has the DNA TGTGCCTGGAGTGTTGGGACACGAGCTGGGAATTCACCCCTCCACTTT.